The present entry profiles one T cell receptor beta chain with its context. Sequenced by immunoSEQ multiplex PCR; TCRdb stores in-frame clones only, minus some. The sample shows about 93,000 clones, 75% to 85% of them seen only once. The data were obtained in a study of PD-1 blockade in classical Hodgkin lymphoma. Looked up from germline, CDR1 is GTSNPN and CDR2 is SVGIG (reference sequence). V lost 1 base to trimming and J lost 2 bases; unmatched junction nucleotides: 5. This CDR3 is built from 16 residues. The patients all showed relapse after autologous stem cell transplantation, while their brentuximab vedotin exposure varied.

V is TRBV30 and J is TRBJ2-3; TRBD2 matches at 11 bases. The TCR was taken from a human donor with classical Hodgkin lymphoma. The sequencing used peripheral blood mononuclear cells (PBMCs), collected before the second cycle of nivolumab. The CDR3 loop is CAWSAGTSGSTDTQYF. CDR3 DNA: TGTGCCTGGAGTGCCGGGACTAGCGGATCCACAGATACGCAGTATTTT.